A single sample gave rise to the 4 T cell receptor beta chains below, sequenced in a study of blood T cells in healthy people across ages (dated by TCRdb to 2015 to 2017). Library creation used 5' RACE. The listed sequencing device is Illumina HiSeq 2500. A second PCR of 7 to 11 cycles was performed with a sample-barcoded 5' primer and a J-beta primer mix. The public reads were reprocessed in TCRdb via fastp at Q25 and MiXCR, keeping in-frame beta chains. Rows matching on CDR3 protein sequence are summarized as one entry with the most common DNA and genes. The sample includes about 1.8 million distinct CDR3 sequences, with around half observed a single time. Roughly 2.1% of the sample is in the top ten clones. The sequencing sample was made of blood. These receptors came from a woman aged 40 to 49 in good health.

Only a few counts were recorded for this clonotype. The V call is TRBV20-1, the J call TRBJ2-3; 8 bases align to TRBD2. Germline V gives CDR1 DFQATT, CDR2 SNEGSKA (reference sequence). The CDR3 covers 14 residues. The V segment lost 3 bases and the J segment 5 bases; nucleotides outside the gene matches: 7. The CDR3 nucleotides are TGCAGTGCTAGTGGGCGGGGGGCTCTAGATACGCAGTATTTT. The encoded protein is CSASGRGALDTQYF.

The table lists this clonotype with a few counts. The genes are TRBV6-5 and TRBJ2-3; D possibly matches TRBD1 or TRBD2 (5 bases each). The CDR3 has 14 amino acids. Germline CDR1 reads MNHEY; CDR2 reads SVGAGI. V lost 8 bases to trimming and J lost 1 base, with 13 bases between them. The CDR3 DNA sequence: TGTGCCAGCGGATCCCTGGGGGGCACAGATACGCAGTATTTT. The encoded protein is CASGSLGGTDTQYF.

V is TRBV3-1 and J is TRBJ2-5; 8 bases match TRBD2. Germline-derived CDR1 and CDR2 are LGHDT and YNNKEL (reference sequence). The CDR3 extends over 15 amino acids. V lost 1 base, J lost 11 bases, and 12 bases stayed unmatched. CDR3 region: CASSQAGGPFDEQYF. The CDR3, as DNA: TGTGCCAGCAGCCAAGCGGGGGGGCCCTTCGATGAGCAGTACTTC.

This rearrangement joins TRBV2 to TRBJ1-6, with unresolved D. Germline assignment: CDR1 SNHLY and CDR2 FYNNEI. This CDR3 region has 12 residues. The V end lost 2 bases, the J end lost 14 bases, and 10 bases lay between the germline ends. The CDR3 nucleotides are TGTGCCAGCAGTGAACGGCCGTCCTCCCTCCACTTT. This sequence encodes CASSERPSSLHF.